The clone carrying this T cell receptor beta chain was counted once. These data belong to a study of blood T cell repertoires in COVID-19. Study summary: The analysed material was cDNA or gDNA that came from T cells, B-cell-depleted T cells, or PBMCs.

Profiled with immunoSEQ multiplex PCR; TCRdb holds only in-frame clones, not every one. Of around 140,000 clones detected, around 88% appear once; the ten largest clones hold around 19%. The germline CDR1 and CDR2 sequences are LNHDA and SQIVND (reference sequence). The ends lost 8 bases at V and 5 bases at J; junction bases unmatched: 21. This CDR3 contains 17 residues. The sequencing input was peripheral blood. The genes are TRBV19 and TRBJ2-7, with TRBD2 matching 7 bases. The clonotype was recovered from a man aged 50-59 years with active or convalescent COVID-19. The CDR3 reads CASSLWRGGDELNEQYF. Written as DNA, the CDR3 is TGTGCCAGTTCTCTCTGGAGGGGAGGGGACGAACTGAACGAGCAGTACTTC.